This T cell receptor (beta chain) comes out of a study of T cells in Graves' hyperthyroidism and ophthalmopathy. This clonotype has ten or more counts. There were TCR beta CDR3 regions amplified from RNA transcripts. A first-round RT-PCR of the TCR CDR3 used the HTBI primer set. TCRdb fed the multiplex PCR reads into MiXCR, producing one record per CDR3 protein. The sample lists about 350,000 distinct CDR3 sequences, approximately 15% occurring once. CDR1 and CDR2 (germline): SQVTM, ANQGSEA. This CDR3 has 14 amino acids. J lost 4 bases, V lost 0 bases, and 4 bases had no gene match. The rearrangement links TRBV29-1 to TRBJ2-3, with 7 bases that match TRBD2. Sequenced input: blood. The TCR sequence derives from a woman aged 25-40 years with Graves' hyperthyroidism. CDR3 bases: TGCAGCGTTGAAGACAGCGGGAAGTCAGATACGCAGTATTTT. This translates into CSVEDSGKSDTQYF.